These T cell receptor beta chains were read from a single sample in a study of technical replicates of blood from a handful of donors. Sequencing used immunoSEQ multiplex PCR; TCRdb keeps in-frame clones, though not all of them. Of 60,000 to 90,000 clones in the sample, 85% to 95% were seen once. The specimen sequenced was T cells isolated from PBMCs. The receptors derive from a human donor in good health. The conserved cysteine and the conserved F or W are not part of the CDR3 here.

CDR3	V	J
ASSLGASYNEQF	TRBV11-3	TRBJ2-1
SLRYDGKAF	TRBV20-1	TRBJ1-1
ASSLVEGPYEQY	TRBV7-2	TRBJ2-7
ASRESQGPPDTQY	TRBV6-5	TRBJ2-3
ASSLREQY	TRBV11-2	TRBJ2-7
ASSQDWEGLAVYEQY	TRBV4-3	TRBJ2-7
ASSSPTVNEQF	TRBV7-3	TRBJ2-1
ASTSGGGNYGYT	TRBV4-2	TRBJ1-2
ASSYSRENEQY	TRBV6-5	TRBJ2-7
ASLDRGRSGELF	TRBV2	TRBJ2-2
ASSLAPDNEQF	TRBV5-1	TRBJ2-1
SASAGQIYEQY	TRBV29-1	TRBJ2-7
ASTLAGGSTDTQY	TRBV6-1	TRBJ2-3
ASSLDYRVEKLF	TRBV5-1	TRBJ1-4
ASSFAGYNEQF	TRBV11-3	TRBJ2-1
AISPGGEQY	TRBV10-3	TRBJ2-7
ASKVTSGSFYEQY	TRBV2	TRBJ2-7
ASSLKWAFRTDTQY	TRBV5-1	TRBJ2-3
ASSPLAGGTDTQY	TRBV25-1	TRBJ2-3
ASSQRLAEGMNEQF	TRBV4-3	TRBJ2-1
ASSAKTSGANVLT	TRBV9	TRBJ2-6
ASRTGIYYT	TRBV27	TRBJ1-2
ASSRSTNEKLF	TRBV5-4	TRBJ1-4
ASSLGTRNIQY	TRBV7-9	TRBJ2-4
ASSSGTGDSYEQY	TRBV5-5	TRBJ2-7
ASSVGRETTYEQY	TRBV9	TRBJ2-7
ASSLGGSYRETQY	TRBV5-1	TRBJ2-5
ASSESPGLQLF	TRBV25-1	TRBJ2-2
ASSLTIGIFNEQF	TRBV11-2	TRBJ2-1
ASSLGVQRDNEQY	TRBV13	TRBJ2-7
ASSQAGPGTDTQY	TRBV6-6	TRBJ2-3
ASNPGLAPYEQY	TRBV6-5	TRBJ2-7
ASSPLRVGYGYT	TRBV5-5	TRBJ1-2
ASSLEQGLGTEAF	TRBV7-3	TRBJ1-1
ASSLPLRETQY	TRBV28	TRBJ2-5
ARGTSGRYYEQY	TRBV10-1	TRBJ2-7
ASSEGQGSANEQF	TRBV6-1	TRBJ2-1
ASSIHNTEAF	TRBV19	TRBJ1-1
ASSDGRGLTDTQY	TRBV10-1	TRBJ2-3
ASSVSVYQPQH	TRBV9	TRBJ1-5
ASSLGTGDYGYT	TRBV7-6	TRBJ1-2
ASSWNSGEWGNEQF	TRBV7-6	TRBJ2-1
SALDGYEQY	TRBV29-1	TRBJ2-7
ASSITDRGFYGYT	TRBV19	TRBJ1-2
SVERGTAYNEQF	TRBV29-1	TRBJ2-1
ASSPGQGGAYEQY	TRBV11-3	TRBJ2-7
AWSVGMLTYEQY	TRBV30	TRBJ2-7
ASSPNGWLTIHPGELF	TRBV18	TRBJ2-2
ASSFSGETYEQY	TRBV5-1	TRBJ2-7
ASSASGTSGSTGELF	TRBV5-4	TRBJ2-2
ASSPTGVNSYEQY	TRBV19	TRBJ2-7
ASSPSEGSAEAF	TRBV7-9	TRBJ1-1
ASSPRESGDTGELF	TRBV5-1	TRBJ2-2
ASSVGPSGGDQSYEQY	TRBV9	TRBJ2-7
ASSYISGSNEQF	TRBV6-5	TRBJ2-1
ASSTSGTDNYGYT	TRBV7-2	TRBJ1-2
ASSARQNNQPQH	TRBV4-1	TRBJ1-5
ASSTRTEPNTEAF	TRBV18	TRBJ1-1
ASSQSPLLLGPSTDTQY	TRBV4-2	TRBJ2-3
ASSSSLQGANTGELF	TRBV28	TRBJ2-2